These T cell receptor beta chains were read from a single sample in a study of blood T cell repertoires in COVID-19. Some clones are missing from TCRdb's copy, which holds only in-frame ones; the method was immunoSEQ multiplex PCR. Of about 73,000 clones listed, around 81% are singletons. The sample was peripheral blood. The source of these receptors is a human donor in a cohort sampled during active COVID-19. Both conserved end residues are trimmed from each CDR3. Not all rows give a size; the values are once, few, many and, for expanded clones, a class.

v_call	j_call	clone_size	cdr3_aa
TRBV9	TRBJ2-7	NA	ASSAGTGAMEQY
TRBV15	TRBJ2-3	NA	ATSRFPSEGSTDTQY
TRBV7-2	TRBJ2-2	NA	ASSWDTSGTGELF
TRBV18	TRBJ1-6	NA	ASSSGGALH
TRBV10-3	TRBJ1-4	NA	AISDGGGNEKLF
TRBV29-1	TRBJ2-7	NA	SVGDRGGYEQY
TRBV11-3	TRBJ2-5	NA	ASSRWGREETQY
TRBV2	TRBJ2-2	NA	ASSELAGGAGELF
TRBV19	TRBJ2-1	NA	ASRRGPAGVSSSYNEQF
TRBV5-1	TRBJ2-2	NA	ASSWGRGVNTGELF
TRBV24-1	TRBJ2-1	once	ATSDAGRWEQF
TRBV2	TRBJ1-1	NA	ASSVIDTEAF
TRBV7-9	TRBJ1-5	few	ASSDLGAQH
TRBV7-2	TRBJ2-7	NA	ASSLALYGSEQY
TRBV4-2	TRBJ2-3	NA	ASSQGQRGTDTQY
TRBV6-2/TRBV6-3	TRBJ2-3	NA	ASSTRGRRGFGTDTQY
TRBV11-3	TRBJ2-7	NA	ASTLHPGQGASYEQY
TRBV12-3/TRBV12-4	TRBJ2-7	NA	ASSLLSEQY
TRBV28	TRBJ1-2	NA	ASSLGNYYGYT
TRBV9	TRBJ2-2	NA	ASSVQGNTGELF
TRBV13	TRBJ2-5	NA	ASSLVSFGGVQTQY
TRBV6-5	TRBJ2-3	NA	ASSAGGPEDTQY
TRBV5-4	TRBJ2-5	NA	ASSRASGGWETQY
TRBV11-3	TRBJ1-6	NA	ASSFSRGLSPLH
TRBV2	TRBJ2-1	few	ASSRLAGVDEQF
TRBV7-9	TRBJ2-1	once	ASSLERTTAAYNEQF
TRBV2	TRBJ2-7	NA	ASSRGPGEDSEQY
TRBV16	TRBJ1-1	NA	ASSQSRRGRTEAF
TRBV6-5	TRBJ2-7	NA	ASSYSRDSAYEQY
TRBV5-4	TRBJ2-1	NA	ASSLYGMVEQF
TRBV7-9	TRBJ2-2	NA	ASSFRDMEEGTGELF
TRBV28	TRBJ2-1	NA	ASSPSGQGGSNEQF
TRBV5-4	TRBJ1-5	few	ASRKTPGQSNQPQH
TRBV9	TRBJ1-2	NA	ASENTTLEYGYT
TRBV19	TRBJ1-5	NA	ASRAQGGGNQPQH
TRBV10-2	TRBJ2-2	NA	ASINQGRWDTGELF
TRBV5-1	TRBJ2-7	NA	ASSWTGFDYEQY
TRBV7-8	TRBJ1-5	few	ASSLRLGQPQH
TRBV5-5	TRBJ1-2	NA	ATSGVPNNYGYT
TRBV7-3	TRBJ2-1	NA	ASSLTRGNEQF
TRBV27	TRBJ1-5	NA	ASSLRRQGEIWPQH
TRBV19	TRBJ2-7	NA	ASSTGHPSYEQY
TRBV27	TRBJ2-7	few	ASRPSGGRYEQY
TRBV18	TRBJ2-2	NA	ASSPGGPDTGELF
TRBV12-3/TRBV12-4	TRBJ1-5	NA	ASSLYRDQPQH
TRBV9	TRBJ2-1	NA	ASSPNREQF
TRBV7-9	TRBJ2-7	NA	ASSPWTGSSYEQY
TRBV7-9	TRBJ2-5	few	ASSPDLGVQETQY
TRBV10-3	TRBJ2-2	NA	AISERGPGQGAGELF
TRBV18	TRBJ2-1	NA	ASSPTRDRVYNEQF
TRBV5-6	TRBJ1-6	NA	ASSLSPTGNSPLH
TRBV5-1	TRBJ1-2	few	ASSLERTGAYGYT
TRBV5-3	TRBJ2-3	NA	ARSLALYTQY
TRBV5-4	TRBJ2-1	NA	ASSPGNNEQF
TRBV2	TRBJ2-1	NA	ASKGLGNEQF
TRBV11-2	TRBJ2-3	NA	ASGGTGVGDTQY
TRBV13	TRBJ1-2	NA	ASSLAGLYGYT
TRBV20-1	TRBJ2-7	NA	SASRRLAVHEQY